There are a few counts of the clone carrying this TCR beta chain. Its cognate antigen is unknown. The CDR3 length is 16 residues. Per the germline V gene, CDR1 is SGHNT and CDR2 is YYREEE (reference sequence). Trimming shortened V by 3 bases and J by 0 bases, and 12 bases separated the two germline ends. Using its own MiXCR run on the 5' RACE reads, TCRdb lists one record per CDR3 protein. The sample comprises 200,000 to 300,000 distinct CDR3 sequences, roughly 6.2% of which are singletons, and roughly 1% rests with the top ten. The data were obtained in a study of T cells after yellow fever vaccination. Study context: Low-cell-number fractions were prepared with SMART-Seq v4 Ultra Low Input.

Study-wide results and caveats: Weaker in magnitude, the secondary response showed a faster peak on day 5 versus 15. The appearance of a small share of clonotypes in both CD4 and CD8 compartments was observed. The study re-detected most primary-vaccination clones after the booster (roughly 96% CD4, roughly 90% CD8).

This receptor was taken from a man aged 30 to 39 who received the YFV17D yellow fever vaccine. The rearrangement uses TRBV5-4 and TRBJ2-2; D tentatively reads TRBD1 or TRBD2 (5 bases each). The sample in question was CD4+ T cells sorted from PBMCs, obtained on the day of the yellow fever booster vaccination. The CDR3 loop reads CASSSSGASNTGELFF. The CDR3 DNA reads TGTGCCAGCAGCTCTTCCGGGGCCTCGAACACCGGGGAGCTGTTTTTT.